This is a list of T cell receptor beta chains from one sample in a study of T cell responses to AZD1222 COVID-19 vaccine. Produced via immunoSEQ multiplex PCR; TCRdb's table is partial and in-frame only. The sample holds approximately 160,000 clones, just over 90% seen once. The specimen was peripheral blood, collected on day 0 of AZD1222 vaccination. All receptors come from an adult in good health. CDR3s include the opening cysteine and the closing phenylalanine or tryptophan. Each record gives: V gene, CDR3 length, J gene, CDR3 protein.

TRBV2	12	TRBJ2-7	CASRDNPYEQYF
TRBV2	14	TRBJ1-1	CASSGLKGVTEAFF
TRBV18	15	TRBJ2-3	CASSPGLAGTDTQYF
TRBV5-1	16	TRBJ1-1	CASSLAYEGMDTEAFF
TRBV7-8	15	TRBJ1-2	CASSFGKDYFYGYTF
TRBV6-5	11	TRBJ2-7	CAASDSYEQYF
TRBV28	17	TRBJ1-6	CASSLLSGAGDNSPLHF
TRBV6-6	16	TRBJ1-6	CASSYTGSTVDSPLHF
TRBV19	15	TRBJ1-5	CASRTQGAGNQPQHF
TRBV7-3	14	TRBJ2-3	CASSLGSDGDTQYF
TRBV13	18	TRBJ2-5	CASSPPTSGGLAEETQYF
TRBV7-3	15	TRBJ2-7	CASSPDGGATYEQYF
TRBV2	11	TRBJ1-5	CASSNNQPQHF
TRBV6-5	14	TRBJ2-2	CASRMDTNTGELFF
TRBV13	15	TRBJ2-1	CASSPGTSGSGEQFF
TRBV11-2	14	TRBJ1-2	CASSPSHSYYGYTF
TRBV30	13	TRBJ2-7	CAWGTGSHYEQYF
TRBV9	12	TRBJ2-1	CASTSGYNEQFF
TRBV30	13	TRBJ2-5	CAWSGGHQETQYF
TRBV3-1/TRBV3-2	18	TRBJ2-3	CASSPPNLLAGDTDTQYF
TRBV3-1/TRBV3-2	14	TRBJ2-3	CASTPRGITDTQYF
TRBV9	18	TRBJ2-5	CASSPGPSGGSYQETQYF
TRBV5-5	15	TRBJ1-3	CASSLAFPGENTIYF
TRBV9	14	TRBJ1-1	CASSVGPLNTEAFF
TRBV6-5	14	TRBJ1-5	CASRAGSGNQPQHF
TRBV7-3	13	TRBJ1-2	CASSSPGTSGYTF
TRBV6-5	12	TRBJ2-7	CAAGTDSYEQYF
TRBV6-6	16	TRBJ2-2	CASSQPVGEYTGELFF
TRBV30	18	TRBJ2-1	CAVIPGLAGGSSYNEQFF
TRBV18	17	TRBJ2-6	CASSPPQQLSGANVLTF
TRBV7-9	14	TRBJ1-2	CASSLAPLNYGYTF
TRBV30	12	TRBJ1-6	CASGQGNSPLHF
TRBV5-5	13	TRBJ2-7	CASSQTTYYEQYF
TRBV7-2	14	TRBJ2-5	CASDAGTGEETQYF
TRBV6-5	13	TRBJ2-7	CASSRDELYEQYF
TRBV6-5	14	TRBJ1-5	CASHPRGAGQPQHF
TRBV7-3	14	TRBJ2-1	CASSLRARGGEQFF
TRBV5-5	15	TRBJ1-5	CASKLGTGATQPQHF
TRBV19	11	TRBJ2-5	CASTDFGTQYF
TRBV7-8	12	TRBJ2-7	CASSLHRIEQYF